The 19 T cell receptor beta chains presented below share a single source sample, sequenced in a study of blood T cell repertoires in COVID-19. Assay: immunoSEQ multiplex PCR; the TCRdb copy retains only in-frame clones and omits some. The sample has about 77,000 clones, around four fifths seen once. Sequenced: peripheral blood. Every receptor here comes from a man aged 55 to 69 with acute or convalescent COVID-19.

This chain links TRBV9 with TRBJ1-4; unclear D gene. V was cut by 3 bases and J by 3 bases, with 12 bases left in between. Germline V gene data show CDR1 as SGDLS and CDR2 as YYNGEE. This CDR3 is built from 15 residues. The CDR3 reads CASSEGGGANEKLFF. CDR3 sequence (DNA): TGTGCCAGCAGCGAAGGTGGCGGAGCTAATGAAAAACTGTTTTTT.

This clone was seen just once. The chain uses TRBV7-2 and TRBJ1-5, with D possibly matching TRBD1 (6 bases). Trimming took 2 bases from V and 3 from J, leaving 8 bases between them. Germline V gene lookup returns CDR1 SGHTA and CDR2 FQGNSA. The CDR3 covers 14 residues. The CDR3 sequence is CASSLHRDNQPQHF. The CDR3 nucleotides read TGTGCCAGCAGCTTACACAGGGACAATCAGCCCCAGCATTTT.

V gene TRBV6-6 combines with J gene TRBJ1-1, with D tentatively TRBD1 (5 bases). V was pared by 2 bases and J by 1 base, with 11 bases between. This CDR3 contains 15 residues. CDR1 is MNHNY and CDR2 is SVGAGI in the germline V gene (reference sequence). CDR3 nucleotides: TGTGCCAGCAGTTACGGGGCAGATCGGAACACTGAAGCTTTCTTT. Its translation is CASSYGADRNTEAFF.

The chain is built from TRBV5-1 and TRBJ2-1; TRBD1 matches at 8 bases. There are 12 residues in the CDR3. With 0 bases clipped from V and 14 bases from J, the junction kept 4 bases outside the gene matches. Looked up from germline, CDR1 is SGHRS and CDR2 is YFSETQ. Here the CDR3 DNA reads TGCGCCAGCAGCTTGGTGTCAGGGGGCGAGTTCTTC. Its protein product is CASSLVSGGEFF.

The rearrangement uses TRBV27 and TRBJ2-5; 8 bases match TRBD2. The CDR3 extends over 17 amino acids. Trimming took 3 bases from V and 0 from J; bases not matched to a gene: 9. CDR1 is MNHEY and CDR2 is SMNVEV in the germline V gene (reference sequence). CDR3 sequence reads: CASSFLFRGGYQETQYF. In DNA form, the CDR3 reads TGTGCCAGCAGTTTTCTCTTCCGGGGGGGGTACCAAGAGACCCAGTACTTC.

This clone turned up a few times. This chain connects TRBV7-2 to TRBJ2-4, with 8 bases matching TRBD2. CDR1 and CDR2 from the germline V gene are SGHTA and FQGNSA. The CDR3 is 15 residues long. V trimming: 3 bases; J trimming: 6 bases; junction bases outside the gene matches: 7. CDR3: CASSFGSGGANIQYF. The CDR3 DNA reads as TGTGCCAGCAGCTTTGGCAGCGGGGGTGCAAACATTCAGTACTTC.

The chain employs TRBV24-1 and TRBJ2-1; 10 positions match TRBD2. The trim removed 1 base at V and 8 bases at J, leaving 7 bases unmatched. CDR3 length: 16 residues. The germline CDR1 and CDR2 sequences are KGHDR and SFDVKD. CDR3 sequence (DNA): TGTGCCACCAGTGATTTTGGCCAGCGGGGGGGCCATGAGCAGTTCTTC. As protein: CATSDFGQRGGHEQFF.

This chain links TRBV30 with TRBJ2-5; D is possibly TRBD1 (6 bases). This CDR3 region has 13 residues. Trimming removed 2 bases from V and 4 bases from J, with 11 bases in between. Germline loops: CDR1 GTSNPN, CDR2 SVGIG (reference sequence). CDR3 region: CAWSPPDRETQYF. The CDR3 region has the DNA TGTGCCTGGAGTCCCCCGGACAGAGAGACCCAGTACTTC.

The chain has TRBV28 and TRBJ1-2; 7 bases fit TRBD1. Germline loops: CDR1 MDHEN, CDR2 SYDVKM. The CDR3 has 16 residues. The V gene end was trimmed by 5 bases and the J gene end by 4 bases; junction bases not matched to a gene: 13. This chain's CDR3 is CASSALPPGQSYGYTF. CDR3 in DNA: TGTGCCAGCAGTGCCCTGCCGCCGGGACAGTCCTATGGCTACACCTTC.

J is TRBJ2-3 and V is TRBV6-5; TRBD1 matches 7 bases. CDR1 is MNHEY, CDR2 SVGAGI, per germline. Trimming at V came to 5 bases and at J to 6 bases, leaving 5 bases not matched to a gene. This CDR3 contains 13 residues. The CDR3 nucleotides read TGTGCCAGCAGTACCCTCAGGGGGGATACGCAGTATTTT. This gives the protein CASSTLRGDTQYF.

The V gene is TRBV5-4, the J gene TRBJ2-7, with TRBD1 identical over 7 bases. J was trimmed by 7 bases and V by 4 bases; bases with no gene match: 14. The length of the CDR3 is 15 residues. Germline lookup yields CDR1 SGHNT and CDR2 YYREEE (reference sequence). The CDR3 DNA reads TGTGCCAGCAGCAAGGGGACAGACACCCCTACAGAGCAGTACTTC. Protein: CASSKGTDTPTEQYF.

The chain has TRBV29-1 and TRBJ1-1; TRBD1 matches 11 bases. CDR1 and CDR2 (germline): SQVTM, ANQGSEA. The CDR3 length is 13 residues. Germline trimming cut 4 bases from V and 4 bases from J; bases unmatched to any gene: 2. CDR3 DNA: TGCAGCGTTGTAGGACAGGGGGCCACTGAAGCTTTCTTT. Its translation is CSVVGQGATEAFF.

This chain joins TRBV28 and TRBJ2-2; a weak D match, TRBD1 (6 bases). Germline lookup yields CDR1 MDHEN and CDR2 SYDVKM. V was pared by 6 bases and J by 4 bases, with 12 bases between. The CDR3 is made up of 14 amino acids. The CDR3 bases are TGTGCCAGCAGCCGCCCCAGGGGCACCGGGGAGCTGTTTTTT. Amino acid sequence: CASSRPRGTGELFF.

V and J are TRBV5-8 and TRBJ1-2, with D tentatively TRBD1 (6 bases). The CDR3 is 12 amino acids. V was clipped by 4 bases and J by 8 bases, with 12 bases between them. Germline CDR1 is SGHTS and CDR2 is YDEGEE. Written as DNA, the CDR3 is TGTGCCAGCAGCGACAGGTCCATAGGCTACACCTTC. Its protein is CASSDRSIGYTF. The whole variable domain, remainder taken from reference TRBV5-8 and TRBJ1-2, is EAGVTQSPTHLIKTRGQQATLRCSPISGHTSVYWYQQALGLGLQFLLWYDEGEERNRGNFPPRFSGRQFPNYSSELNVNALELEDSALYLCASSDRSIGYTFGSGTRLTVV.

The chain uses TRBV5-4 and TRBJ2-3; D ambiguous. Germline V gene sequence: CDR1 SGHNT, CDR2 YYREEE (reference sequence). This CDR3 contains 15 residues. The germline V and J ends were trimmed by 2 bases and 2 bases, with 12 bases remaining between them. The CDR3 sequence: CASSFLSGITDTQYF. The CDR3 DNA reads as TGTGCCAGCAGCTTTTTATCGGGTATCACAGATACGCAGTATTTT.

The chain links TRBV5-1 to TRBJ1-1, with 7 bases fitting TRBD1. Trimming at V came to 4 bases and at J to 3 bases, leaving 12 bases not matched to a gene. Germline V CDR1 and CDR2: SGHRS, YFSETQ. The CDR3 length is 16 residues. The CDR3 DNA follows: TGCGCCAGCAGCCGAAAACCAGGGGGTAGGGACACTGAAGCTTTCTTT. Protein: CASSRKPGGRDTEAFF.

This rearrangement joins TRBV6-5 to TRBJ2-7; a possible D gene is TRBD2 (6 bases). Germline V gene data show CDR1 as MNHEY and CDR2 as SVGAGI. Trimming cost V 8 bases and J 3 bases, with 17 bases left between them. The CDR3 consists of 14 residues. This CDR3 reads CASRVGGIGYEQYF. CDR3 in DNA: TGTGCCAGCCGAGTTGGCGGGATCGGCTACGAGCAGTACTTC.

The CDR3 sequence is CASSLRASRTDTQYF. CDR3 DNA sequence: TGTGCCAGCAGCTTACGCGCTAGCCGCACAGATACGCAGTATTTT. The V gene is TRBV7-2, the J gene TRBJ2-3, with D perhaps matching TRBD2 (5 bases). CDR1 and CDR2 from the germline V gene are SGHTA and FQGNSA. The V and J ends lost 2 bases and 1 base respectively, with 10 bases between them. The length of the CDR3 is 15 residues.

The chain employs TRBV28 and TRBJ2-7; no reliable D call. Germline loops: CDR1 MDHEN, CDR2 SYDVKM. This CDR3 has 12 residues. V was pared by 7 bases and J by 3 bases, with 10 bases between. CDR3 in amino acids: CASTRSGYEQYF. DNA of the CDR3: TGTGCCAGCACCCGATCAGGCTACGAGCAGTACTTC.